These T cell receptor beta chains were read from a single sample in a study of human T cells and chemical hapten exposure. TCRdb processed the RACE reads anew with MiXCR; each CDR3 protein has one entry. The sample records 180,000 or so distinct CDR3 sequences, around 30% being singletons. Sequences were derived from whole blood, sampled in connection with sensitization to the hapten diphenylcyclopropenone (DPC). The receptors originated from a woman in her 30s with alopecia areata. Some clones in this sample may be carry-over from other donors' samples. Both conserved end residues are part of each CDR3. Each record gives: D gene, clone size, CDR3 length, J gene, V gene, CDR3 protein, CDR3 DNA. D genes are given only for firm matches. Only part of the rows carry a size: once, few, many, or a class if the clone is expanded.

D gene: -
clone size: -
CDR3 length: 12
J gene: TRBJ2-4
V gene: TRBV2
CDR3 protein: CASSEDSNIQYF
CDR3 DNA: TGTGCCAGCAGTGAGGACTCAAACATTCAGTACTTC

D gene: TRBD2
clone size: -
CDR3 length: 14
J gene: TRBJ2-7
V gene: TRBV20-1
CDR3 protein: CSARALAGGYEQYF
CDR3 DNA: TGCAGTGCTAGGGCCCTAGCGGGAGGGTACGAGCAGTACTTC

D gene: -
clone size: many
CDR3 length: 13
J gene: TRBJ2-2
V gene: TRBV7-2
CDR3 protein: CASTGANTGELFF
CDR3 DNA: TGTGCCAGCACGGGGGCGAACACCGGGGAGCTGTTTTTT

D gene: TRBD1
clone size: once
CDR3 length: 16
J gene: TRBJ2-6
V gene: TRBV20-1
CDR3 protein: CSARVTGGTGANVLTF
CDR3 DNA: TGCAGTGCTAGGGTCACAGGGGGCACTGGGGCCAACGTCCTGACTTTC

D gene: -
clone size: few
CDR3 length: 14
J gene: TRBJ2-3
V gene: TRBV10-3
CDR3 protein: CAILGSGGTDTQYF
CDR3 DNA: TGTGCCATCCTAGGGTCGGGGGGCACAGATACGCAGTATTTT

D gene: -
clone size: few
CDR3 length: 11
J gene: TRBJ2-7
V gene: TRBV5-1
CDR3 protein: CASSFSSEQYF
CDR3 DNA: TGCGCCAGCAGCTTCAGTAGCGAGCAGTACTTC

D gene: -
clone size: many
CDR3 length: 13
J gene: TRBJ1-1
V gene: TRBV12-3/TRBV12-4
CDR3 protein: CASSPGYGTEAFF
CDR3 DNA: TGTGCCAGCAGCCCGGGGTATGGTACTGAAGCTTTCTTT

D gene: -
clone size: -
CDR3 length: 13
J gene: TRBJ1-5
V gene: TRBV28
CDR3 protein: CASGPTSNQPQHF
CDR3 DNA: TGTGCCAGCGGGCCCACGAGCAATCAGCCCCAGCATTTT

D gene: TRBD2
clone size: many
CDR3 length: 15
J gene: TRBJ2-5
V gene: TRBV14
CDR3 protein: CASSQDVAGDETQYF
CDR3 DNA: TGTGCCAGCAGCCAAGACGTAGCGGGGGATGAGACCCAGTACTTC

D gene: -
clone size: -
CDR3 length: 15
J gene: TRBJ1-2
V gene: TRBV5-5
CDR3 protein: CASSLVGQAGYGYTF
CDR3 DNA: TGTGCCAGCAGCTTGGTAGGGCAGGCGGGCTATGGCTACACCTTC

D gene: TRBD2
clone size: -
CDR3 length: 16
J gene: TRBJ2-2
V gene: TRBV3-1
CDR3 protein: CASSQGSGRNTGELFF
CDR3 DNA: TGTGCCAGCAGCCAAGGTAGCGGGAGGAACACCGGGGAGCTGTTTTTT

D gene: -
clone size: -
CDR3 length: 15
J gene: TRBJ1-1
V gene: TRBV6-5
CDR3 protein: CASSFSPGLNTEAFF
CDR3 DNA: TGTGCCAGCAGTTTCTCGCCGGGGCTGAACACTGAAGCTTTCTTT

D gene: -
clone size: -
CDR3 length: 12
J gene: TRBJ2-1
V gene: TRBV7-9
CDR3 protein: CASSPSANEQFF
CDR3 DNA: TGTGCCAGCAGCCCCTCGGCCAATGAGCAGTTCTTC

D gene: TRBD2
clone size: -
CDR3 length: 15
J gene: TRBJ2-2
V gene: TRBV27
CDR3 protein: CASNQSGANTGELFF
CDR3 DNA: TGTGCCAGCAATCAGAGCGGGGCGAACACCGGGGAGCTGTTTTTT

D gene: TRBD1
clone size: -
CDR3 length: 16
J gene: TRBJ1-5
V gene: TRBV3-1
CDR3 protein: CASSLGTGGSNQPQHF
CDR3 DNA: TGTGCCAGCAGCCTCGGGACAGGAGGGAGCAATCAGCCCCAGCATTTT

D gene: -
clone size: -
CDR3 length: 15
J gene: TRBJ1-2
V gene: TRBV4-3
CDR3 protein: CASSQDSSSGYGYTF
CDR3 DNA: TGCGCCAGCAGCCAAGATTCCAGCTCTGGCTATGGCTACACCTTC

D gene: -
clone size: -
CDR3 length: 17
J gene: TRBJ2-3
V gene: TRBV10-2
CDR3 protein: CASSDSVVGERKDTQYF
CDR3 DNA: TGCGCCAGCAGTGATTCCGTGGTCGGGGAGAGGAAAGATACGCAGTATTTT

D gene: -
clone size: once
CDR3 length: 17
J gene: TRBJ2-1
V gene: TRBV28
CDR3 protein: CASSPKKQGTNYNEQFF
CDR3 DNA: TGTGCCAGCAGTCCGAAAAAACAGGGAACGAACTACAATGAGCAGTTCTTC

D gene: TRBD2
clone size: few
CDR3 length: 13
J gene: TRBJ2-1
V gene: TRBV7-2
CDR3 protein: CASSAGLANEQFF
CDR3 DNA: TGTGCCAGCAGCGCGGGACTAGCAAATGAGCAGTTCTTC

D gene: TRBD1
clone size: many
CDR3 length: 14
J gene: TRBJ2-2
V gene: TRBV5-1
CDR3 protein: CATGGQGATGELFF
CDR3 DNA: TGCGCCACCGGGGGACAGGGAGCCACCGGGGAGCTGTTTTTT

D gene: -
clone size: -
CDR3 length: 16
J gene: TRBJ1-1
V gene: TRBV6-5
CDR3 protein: CASSYEVTPKNTEAFF
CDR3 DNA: TGTGCCAGCAGTTATGAGGTGACCCCCAAGAACACTGAAGCTTTCTTT

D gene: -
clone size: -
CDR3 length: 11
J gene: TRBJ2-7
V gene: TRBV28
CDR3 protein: CASSPGHEQYF
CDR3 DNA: TGTGCCAGCAGCCCGGGCCACGAGCAGTACTTC

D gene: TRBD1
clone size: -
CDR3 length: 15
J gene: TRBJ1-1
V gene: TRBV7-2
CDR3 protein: CASSPGTGGNTEAFF
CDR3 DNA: TGTGCCAGCAGCCCCGGGACAGGCGGGAACACTGAAGCTTTCTTT

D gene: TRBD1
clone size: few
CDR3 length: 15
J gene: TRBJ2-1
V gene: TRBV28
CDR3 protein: CASSQGARSYNEQFF
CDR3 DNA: TGTGCCAGCAGCCAGGGGGCACGCTCCTACAATGAGCAGTTCTTC

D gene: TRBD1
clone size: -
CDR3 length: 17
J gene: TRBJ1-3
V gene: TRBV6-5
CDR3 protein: CASAKDRAFNSGNTIYF
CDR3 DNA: TGTGCCAGCGCCAAGGACAGGGCCTTCAACTCTGGAAACACCATATATTTT

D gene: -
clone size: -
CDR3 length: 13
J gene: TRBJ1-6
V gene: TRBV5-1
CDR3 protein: CASSLTDNSPLHF
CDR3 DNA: TGCGCCAGCAGCTTGACCGATAATTCACCCCTCCACTTT

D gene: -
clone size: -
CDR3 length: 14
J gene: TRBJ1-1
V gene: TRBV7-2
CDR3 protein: CASSFTGAGTEAFF
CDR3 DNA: TGTGCCAGCAGCTTCACGGGGGCGGGAACTGAAGCTTTCTTT

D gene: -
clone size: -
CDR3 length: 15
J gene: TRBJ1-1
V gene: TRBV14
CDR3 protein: CASSSWTRGNTEAFF
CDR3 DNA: TGTGCCAGCAGCTCATGGACAAGAGGGAACACTGAAGCTTTCTTT

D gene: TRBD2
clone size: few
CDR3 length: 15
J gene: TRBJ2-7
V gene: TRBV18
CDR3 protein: CASSPTSGGRYEQYF
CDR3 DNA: TGTGCCAGCTCGCCGACTAGCGGGGGCCGCTACGAGCAGTACTTC

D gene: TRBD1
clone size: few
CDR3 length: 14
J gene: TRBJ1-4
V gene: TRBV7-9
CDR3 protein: CASSVTGGGEKLFF
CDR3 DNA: TGTGCCAGCAGCGTGACAGGGGGAGGCGAAAAACTGTTTTTT

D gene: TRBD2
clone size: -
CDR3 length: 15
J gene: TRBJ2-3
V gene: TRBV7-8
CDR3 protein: CASSYWTSSGDTQYF
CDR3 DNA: TGTGCCAGCAGCTATTGGACTAGCTCAGGAGATACGCAGTATTTT

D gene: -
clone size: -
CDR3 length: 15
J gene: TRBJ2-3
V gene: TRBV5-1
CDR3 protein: CASSLRGLRTDTQYF
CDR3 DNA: TGCGCCAGCAGCTTACGGGGCCTGCGCACAGATACGCAGTATTTT

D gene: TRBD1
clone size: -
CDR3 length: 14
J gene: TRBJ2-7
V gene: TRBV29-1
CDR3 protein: CSVAGDRGSYEQYF
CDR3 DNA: TGCAGCGTCGCCGGGGACAGGGGATCCTACGAGCAGTACTTC